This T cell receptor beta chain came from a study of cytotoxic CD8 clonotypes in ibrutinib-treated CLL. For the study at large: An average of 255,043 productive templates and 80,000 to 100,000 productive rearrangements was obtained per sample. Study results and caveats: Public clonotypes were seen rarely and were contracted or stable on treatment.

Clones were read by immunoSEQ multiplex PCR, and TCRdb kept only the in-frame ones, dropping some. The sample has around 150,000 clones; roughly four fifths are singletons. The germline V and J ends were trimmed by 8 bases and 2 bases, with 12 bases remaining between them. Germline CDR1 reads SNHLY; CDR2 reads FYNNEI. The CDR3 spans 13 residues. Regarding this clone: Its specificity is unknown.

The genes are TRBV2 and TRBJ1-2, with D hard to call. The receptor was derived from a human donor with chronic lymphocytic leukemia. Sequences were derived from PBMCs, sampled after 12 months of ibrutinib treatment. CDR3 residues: CASLTAENYGYTF. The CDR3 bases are TGTGCCAGCCTGACCGCCGAAAACTATGGCTACACCTTC.